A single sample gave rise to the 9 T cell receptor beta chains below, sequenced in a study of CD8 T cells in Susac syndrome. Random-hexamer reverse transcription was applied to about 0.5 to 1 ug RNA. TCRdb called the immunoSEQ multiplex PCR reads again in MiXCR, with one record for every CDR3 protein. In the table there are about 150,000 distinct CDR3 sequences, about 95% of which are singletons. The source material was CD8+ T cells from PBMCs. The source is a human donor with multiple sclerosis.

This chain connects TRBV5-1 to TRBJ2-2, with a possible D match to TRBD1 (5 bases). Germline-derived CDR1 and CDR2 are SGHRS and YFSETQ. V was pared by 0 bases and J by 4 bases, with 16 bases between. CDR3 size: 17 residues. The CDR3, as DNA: TGCGCCAGCAGCTTGGGGTTTAGGACACCCATCACCGGGGAGCTGTTTTTT. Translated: CASSLGFRTPITGELFF.

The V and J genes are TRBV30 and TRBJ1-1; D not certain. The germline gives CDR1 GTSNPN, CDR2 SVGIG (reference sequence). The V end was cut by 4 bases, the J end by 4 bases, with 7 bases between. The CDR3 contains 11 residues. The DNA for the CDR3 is TGTGCCTGGACGACGGTCACTGAAGCTTTCTTT. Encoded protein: CAWTTVTEAFF.

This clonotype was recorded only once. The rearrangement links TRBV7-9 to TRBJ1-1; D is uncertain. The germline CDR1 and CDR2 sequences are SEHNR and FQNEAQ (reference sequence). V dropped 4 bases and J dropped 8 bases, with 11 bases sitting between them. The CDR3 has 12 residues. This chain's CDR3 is CASSSSTIEAFF. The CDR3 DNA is TGTGCCAGCAGCTCCTCGACAATCGAAGCTTTCTTT. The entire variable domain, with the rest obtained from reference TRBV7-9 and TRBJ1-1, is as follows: DTGVSQNPRHKITKRGQNVTFRCDPISEHNRLYWYRQTLGQGPEFLTYFQNEAQLEKSRLLSDRFSAERPKGSFSTLEIQRTEQGDSAMYLCASSSSTIEAFFGQGTRLTVV.

The chain's CDR3 is CASSRESGGLGDTQYF. CDR3 DNA sequence: TGTGCCAGCAGCCGGGAATCGGGGGGCCTGGGGGATACGCAGTATTTT. The gene calls are TRBV3-1 and TRBJ2-3; the D gene is possibly TRBD2 (7 bases). CDR1 and CDR2 (germline): LGHDT, YNNKEL (reference sequence). The CDR3 loop spans 16 amino acids. Trimming took off 4 bases at V and 6 bases at J, with 20 bases between the two ends.

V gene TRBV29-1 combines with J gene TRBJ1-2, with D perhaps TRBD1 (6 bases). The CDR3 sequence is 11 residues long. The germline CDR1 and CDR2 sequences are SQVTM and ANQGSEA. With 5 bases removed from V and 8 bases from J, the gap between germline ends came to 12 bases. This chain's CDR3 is CSVPDRGGYTF. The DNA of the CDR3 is TGCAGCGTTCCGGACAGAGGAGGCTACACCTTC.

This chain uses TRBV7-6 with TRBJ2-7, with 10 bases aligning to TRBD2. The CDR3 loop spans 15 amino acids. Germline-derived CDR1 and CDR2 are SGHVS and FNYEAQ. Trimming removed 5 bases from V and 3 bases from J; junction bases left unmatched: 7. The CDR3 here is CASSPSGGAVYEQYF. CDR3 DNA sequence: TGTGCCAGCAGCCCCAGCGGGGGGGCTGTCTACGAGCAGTACTTC.

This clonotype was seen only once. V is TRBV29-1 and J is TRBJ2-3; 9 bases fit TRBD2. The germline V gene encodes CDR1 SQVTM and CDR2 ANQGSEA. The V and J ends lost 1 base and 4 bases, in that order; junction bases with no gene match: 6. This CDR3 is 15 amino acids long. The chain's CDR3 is CSVEVERGAADTQYF. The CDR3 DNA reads TGCAGCGTTGAAGTCGAGCGGGGGGCCGCAGATACGCAGTATTTT.

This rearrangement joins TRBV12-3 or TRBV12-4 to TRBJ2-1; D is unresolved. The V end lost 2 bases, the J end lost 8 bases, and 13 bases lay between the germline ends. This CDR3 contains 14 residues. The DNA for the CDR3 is TGTGCCAGCAGTTTAACGAACAACCAGGATGAGCAGTTCTTC. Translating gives CASSLTNNQDEQFF.

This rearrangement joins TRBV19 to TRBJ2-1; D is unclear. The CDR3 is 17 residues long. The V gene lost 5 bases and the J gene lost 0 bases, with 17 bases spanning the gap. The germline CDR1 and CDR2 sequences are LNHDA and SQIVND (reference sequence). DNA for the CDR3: TGTGCCAGTAGTCTACGGGCCGCCTCGAGCTCCTACAATGAGCAGTTCTTC. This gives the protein CASSLRAASSSYNEQFF. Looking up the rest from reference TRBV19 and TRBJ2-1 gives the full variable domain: DGGITQSPKYLFRKEGQNVTLSCEQNLNHDAMYWYRQDPGQGLRLIYYSQIVNDFQKGDIAEGYSVSREKKESFPLTVTSAQKNPTAFYLCASSLRAASSSYNEQFFGPGTRLTVL.